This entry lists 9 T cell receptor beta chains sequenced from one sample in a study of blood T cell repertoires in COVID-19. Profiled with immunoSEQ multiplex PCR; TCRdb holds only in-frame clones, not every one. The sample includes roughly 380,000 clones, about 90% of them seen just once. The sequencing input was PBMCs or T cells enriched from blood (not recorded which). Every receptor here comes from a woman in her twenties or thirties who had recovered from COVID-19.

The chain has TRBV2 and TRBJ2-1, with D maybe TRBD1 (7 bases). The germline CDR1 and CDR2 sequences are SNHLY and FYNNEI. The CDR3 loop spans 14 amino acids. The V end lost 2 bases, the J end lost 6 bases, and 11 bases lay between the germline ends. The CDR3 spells CASSEQGGPNEQFF. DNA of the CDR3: TGTGCCAGCAGTGAACAGGGGGGCCCCAATGAGCAGTTCTTC.

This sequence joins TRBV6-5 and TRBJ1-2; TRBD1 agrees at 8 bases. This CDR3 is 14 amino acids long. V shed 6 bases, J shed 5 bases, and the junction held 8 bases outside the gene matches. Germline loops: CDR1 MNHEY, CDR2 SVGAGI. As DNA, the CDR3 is TGTGCCAGCAGCCCGACAGGGGAAGGGTATGGCTACACCTTC. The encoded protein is CASSPTGEGYGYTF.

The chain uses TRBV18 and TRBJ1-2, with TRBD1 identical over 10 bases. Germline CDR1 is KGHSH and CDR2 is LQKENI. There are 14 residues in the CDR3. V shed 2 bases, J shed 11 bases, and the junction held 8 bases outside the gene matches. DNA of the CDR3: TGTGCCAGCTCACCAGGGGGACAGGGGAGAACGTACACCTTC. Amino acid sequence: CASSPGGQGRTYTF.

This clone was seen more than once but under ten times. The CDR3 spells CASGLGVTGGAFEQYF. CDR3 sequence (DNA): TGTGCCAGCGGCTTAGGGGTCACGGGGGGGGCATTCGAGCAGTACTTC. The V gene is TRBV28, the J gene TRBJ2-7; TRBD2 aligns across 8 bases. Germline V CDR1 and CDR2: MDHEN, SYDVKM. The length of the CDR3 is 16 residues. V lost 8 bases, J lost 6 bases, and 18 bases stayed unmatched.

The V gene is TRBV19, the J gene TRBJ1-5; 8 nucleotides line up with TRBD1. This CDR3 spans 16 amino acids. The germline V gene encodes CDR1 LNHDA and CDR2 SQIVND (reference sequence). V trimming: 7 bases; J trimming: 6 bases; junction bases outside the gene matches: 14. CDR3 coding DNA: TGTGCCAGTACCCCCGGGGCAGGGGGCGTGGGTCAGCCCCAGCATTTT. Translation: CASTPGAGGVGQPQHF.

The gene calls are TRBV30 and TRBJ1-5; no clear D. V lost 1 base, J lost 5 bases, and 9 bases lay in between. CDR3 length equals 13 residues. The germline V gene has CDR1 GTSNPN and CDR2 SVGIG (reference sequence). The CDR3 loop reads CAWSGRADQPQHF. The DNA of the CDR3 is TGTGCCTGGAGTGGGAGGGCCGATCAGCCCCAGCATTTT.

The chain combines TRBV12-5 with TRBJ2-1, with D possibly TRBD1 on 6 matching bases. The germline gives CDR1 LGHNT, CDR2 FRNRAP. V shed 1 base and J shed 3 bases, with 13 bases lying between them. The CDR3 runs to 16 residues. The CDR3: CASGLATGPLYNEQFF. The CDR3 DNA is TGTGCTAGTGGTTTGGCGACAGGCCCACTCTACAATGAGCAGTTCTTC.

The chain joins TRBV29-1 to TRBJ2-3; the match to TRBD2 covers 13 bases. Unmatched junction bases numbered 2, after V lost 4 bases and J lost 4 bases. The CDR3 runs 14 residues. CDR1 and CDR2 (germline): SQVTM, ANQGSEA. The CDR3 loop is CSVGTSGGADTQYF. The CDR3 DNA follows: TGCAGCGTTGGGACTAGCGGGGGAGCAGATACGCAGTATTTT.

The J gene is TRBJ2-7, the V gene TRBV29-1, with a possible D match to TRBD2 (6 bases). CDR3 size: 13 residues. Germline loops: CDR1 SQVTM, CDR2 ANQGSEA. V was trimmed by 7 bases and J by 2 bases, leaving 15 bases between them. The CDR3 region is CSARAGWTYEQYF. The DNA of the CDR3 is TGCAGCGCTAGAGCGGGTTGGACCTACGAGCAGTACTTC.